Following are 20 T cell receptor beta chains from one sample sequenced in a study of blood T cell repertoires in COVID-19. Here immunoSEQ multiplex PCR was the method, and the copy in TCRdb shows in-frame clones only, minus some. Among some 200,000 clones listed, roughly 81% were seen once. The sequencing input was peripheral blood. Receptors were obtained from a woman in her 50s with active or convalescent COVID-19.

The rearrangement joins TRBV2 to TRBJ2-4; 9 positions agree with TRBD2. Trimming at V came to 5 bases and at J to 2 bases, leaving 4 bases not matched to a gene. There are 15 residues in the CDR3. From germline, CDR1 is SNHLY and CDR2 FYNNEI. The CDR3 nucleotides are TGTGCCAGCAGTTATAGCGGGAGTCCCAAAAACATTCAGTACTTC. This gives the protein CASSYSGSPKNIQYF.

This clone was counted between two and nine times. The rearrangement joins TRBV7-3 to TRBJ1-1; weak D call: TRBD1 (5 bases). This CDR3 is built from 13 residues. Germline V gene lookup returns CDR1 SGHTA and CDR2 FQGTGA. Trimming cost V 2 bases and J 1 base, with 5 bases left between them. CDR3 DNA: TGTGCCAGCAGCTTACAGGGGAACACTGAAGCTTTCTTT. It yields the protein CASSLQGNTEAFF. The variable domain in full, completed from reference TRBV7-3 and TRBJ1-1, reads GAGVSQTPSNKVTEKGKYVELRCDPISGHTALYWYRQSLGQGPEFLIYFQGTGAADDSGLPNDRFFAVRPEGSVSTLKIQRTERGDSAVYLCASSLQGNTEAFFGQGTRLTVV.

This clone was counted once. This sample includes further DNA sequences coding for the same CDR3. The V and J genes are TRBV28 and TRBJ1-2; 7 positions agree with TRBD1. The V segment lost 3 bases and the J segment 2 bases; nucleotides outside the gene matches: 3. CDR3 size: 14 residues. In germline, CDR1 is MDHEN, CDR2 SYDVKM. This CDR3 is CASSFLDRNYGYTF. The DNA of the CDR3 is TGTGCCAGCAGTTTCCTGGACAGGAACTATGGCTACACCTTC.

J is TRBJ1-1 and V is TRBV7-3, with D perhaps matching TRBD1 (5 bases). Trimming took off 1 base at V and 3 bases at J, with 18 bases between the two ends. The CDR3 totals 17 residues. Germline lookup yields CDR1 SGHTA and CDR2 FQGTGA. For the CDR3, the DNA is TGTGCCAGCAGCTTAAGGAGGGGCGCGGTGGGGGACACTGAAGCTTTCTTT. Its translation is CASSLRRGAVGDTEAFF.

J is TRBJ1-2 and V is TRBV19; no reliable D call. This CDR3 is 14 amino acids long. CDR1 is LNHDA and CDR2 is SQIVND in the germline V gene (reference sequence). V lost 4 bases and J 3 bases, leaving 12 bases between the germline ends. The CDR3 is CASSRRRQDYGYTF. The CDR3 DNA reads as TGTGCCAGTAGTAGACGCCGGCAGGACTATGGCTACACCTTC.

V usage is TRBV27 and J usage is TRBJ2-2; D unresolved. Trimming pared 4 bases from V and 2 bases from J, leaving 8 bases between. Germline CDR1 reads MNHEY; CDR2 reads SMNVEV (reference sequence). The CDR3 has 14 residues. For the CDR3, the DNA is TGTGCCAGCAGTTACCTAGATAACACCGGGGAGCTGTTTTTT. This encodes CASSYLDNTGELFF.

CDR3 loop: CASRVRTGQRAYNEQFF. The CDR3 nucleotides are TGTGCCAGCAGGGTGAGAACAGGCCAAAGGGCCTACAATGAGCAGTTCTTC. This chain connects TRBV7-8 to TRBJ2-1; TRBD1 might be the D (5 bases). In germline, CDR1 is SGHVS, CDR2 FQNEAQ. The CDR3 has 17 amino acids. V was trimmed by 6 bases and J by 2 bases, leaving 20 bases between them. The full variable domain, with the rest looked up from reference TRBV7-8 and TRBJ2-1, is GAGVSQSPRYKVAKRGQDVALRCDPISGHVSLFWYQQALGQGPEFLTYFQNEAQLDKSGLPSDRFFAERPEGSVSTLKIQRTQQEDSAVYLCASRVRTGQRAYNEQFFGPGTRLTVL.

The chain carries TRBV30 and TRBJ1-3; perhaps TRBD1 as D (6 bases). In germline, CDR1 is GTSNPN, CDR2 SVGIG (reference sequence). V was pared by 0 bases and J by 0 bases, with 12 bases between. CDR3 size: 16 residues. CDR3 sequence: CAWSVTGTLSGNTIYF. DNA for the CDR3: TGTGCCTGGAGTGTAACGGGGACACTCTCTGGAAACACCATATATTTT.

The genes are TRBV18 and TRBJ1-6; D uncertain. The V end was cut by 3 bases, the J end by 10 bases, with 16 bases between. The CDR3 loop spans 15 amino acids. Germline CDR1 and CDR2: KGHSH and LQKENI. The CDR3 loop is CASSPEAVRVSPLHF. The CDR3 coding sequence is TGTGCCAGCTCACCCGAGGCGGTCCGAGTGTCACCCCTCCACTTT.

DNA for the CDR3: TGCGCCAGCAGCTCACAAATGCAAAGCTCCTACAATGAGCAGTTCTTC. Translating it yields CASSSQMQSSYNEQFF. This chain joins TRBV5-1 and TRBJ2-1; D is unresolved. The V and J ends lost 3 bases and 0 bases respectively, with 13 bases between them. Germline CDR1 reads SGHRS; CDR2 reads YFSETQ. The CDR3 length is 16 residues.

The chain has TRBV14 and TRBJ1-2; D may be TRBD1 (5 bases). V was clipped by 1 base and J by 8 bases, with 11 bases between them. The length of the CDR3 is 13 residues. In germline, CDR1 is SGHDN, CDR2 FVKESK. The CDR3 DNA is TGTGCCAGCAGCCAAGCAGGGAGGGTGGGCTACACCTTC. It yields the protein CASSQAGRVGYTF.

This chain joins TRBV28 and TRBJ1-2, with 9 bases fitting TRBD1. The CDR3 runs 13 residues. Germline lookup yields CDR1 MDHEN and CDR2 SYDVKM. Unmatched junction bases numbered 2, after V lost 4 bases and J lost 5 bases. The CDR3 DNA reads TGTGCCAGCAGTTACGGACAGGGGTATGGCTACACCTTC. Its translation is CASSYGQGYGYTF.

The chain carries TRBV10-1 and TRBJ1-4; tentatively, D is TRBD1 (6 bases). This CDR3 spans 13 amino acids. Germline V gene lookup returns CDR1 WNHNN and CDR2 SYGVQD (reference sequence). V gave up 9 bases and J gave up 5 bases, with 13 bases separating them. DNA of the CDR3: TGCGCCAGGCCAGGGGTCGCGAATGAAAAACTGTTTTTT. It yields the protein CARPGVANEKLFF.

J is TRBJ2-1 and V is TRBV2; the match to TRBD1 covers 8 bases. This CDR3 is built from 15 residues. Per germline, CDR1 SNHLY and CDR2 FYNNEI. The junction had 4 bases not matched to a gene; V was cut back by 2 bases and J by 4 bases. The CDR3 nucleotides read TGTGCCAGCAGTGAAAACAGGGGGTCATACAATGAGCAGTTCTTC. This codes for CASSENRGSYNEQFF.

The V gene is TRBV5-1, the J gene TRBJ1-1; D possibly corresponds to TRBD1 (5 bases). Trimming shortened V by 6 bases and J by 6 bases, and 18 bases separated the two germline ends. From germline, CDR1 is SGHRS and CDR2 YFSETQ. CDR3 length: 14 amino acids. CDR3 bases: TGCGCCAGCAACGTTAGCCCCGGGACTCCTGAAGCTTTCTTT. Translation: CASNVSPGTPEAFF.

This chain uses TRBV12-3 or TRBV12-4 with TRBJ1-1; 9 bases agree with TRBD1. The CDR3 loop spans 13 amino acids. J was trimmed by 6 bases and V by 4 bases; bases with no gene match: 3. Written as DNA, the CDR3 is TGTGCCAGCAGTTCGGGACAGGGCCCTGAAGCTTTCTTT. It yields the protein CASSSGQGPEAFF.

CDR3 nucleotides: TGCGCCAGCAGCACTGACAGGGTGGAGGGGAACACCTTC. The encoded protein is CASSTDRVEGNTF. V usage is TRBV5-1 and J usage is TRBJ1-2; 7 bases match TRBD1. This CDR3 has 13 residues. Per the germline V gene, CDR1 is SGHRS and CDR2 is YFSETQ. With V trimmed by 4 bases and J by 12 bases, 12 bases remained unmatched.

This chain connects TRBV6-5 to TRBJ1-5, with a possible D match to TRBD1 (6 bases). The CDR3 covers 14 residues. Germline CDR1 and CDR2: MNHEY and SVGAGI. The ends were cut back, 8 bases at V and 5 bases at J, with 16 bases in the middle. The CDR3 loop is CASGPQGPDQPQHF. CDR3 coding DNA: TGTGCCAGCGGGCCGCAGGGGCCGGATCAGCCCCAGCATTTT.

The chain combines TRBV4-1 with TRBJ2-4, with D tentatively TRBD2 (6 bases). The ends were cut back, 0 bases at V and 1 base at J, with 22 bases in the middle. Germline lookup yields CDR1 MGHRA and CDR2 YSYEKL. The CDR3 covers 20 residues. CDR3 nucleotides: TGCGCCAGCAGCCAAGAAGACGGAATCATGTGGGCGGGGGCCAAAAACATTCAGTACTTC. It is translated as CASSQEDGIMWAGAKNIQYF.

The chain uses TRBV28 and TRBJ2-7; TRBD2 matches at 7 bases. The CDR3 consists of 15 residues. Germline CDR1 reads MDHEN; CDR2 reads SYDVKM. V lost 5 bases to trimming and J lost 6 bases; unmatched junction nucleotides: 13. CDR3 coding DNA: TGTGCCAGCAGTACCCCAGCGGGAAATCGGGCCGAGCAGTACTTC. Its protein is CASSTPAGNRAEQYF.